This TCR beta chain was identified during a study of identical twins. Study findings and constraints: In beta out-of-frame sequences, the excess sharing between twins was weaker.

Via MiXCR, TCRdb re-called the 5' RACE reads, giving one row per CDR3 protein. Among 400,000 to 550,000 distinct CDR3 sequences listed, approximately 24% were seen once. Only a few counts were recorded for this clonotype. Its antigen remains unknown. In addition, the sample was reused for a study of T cells expressing NK-cell markers. That report adds: Dominance of the CD3+CD56-NKG2C+ fraction by these clonotypes also held in several donors.

This TCR was sampled from a woman aged 18-29 years in good health. The sequencing input was CD4+ T cells sorted from blood.

Here the CDR3 reads CASRQKRQPQHF. The CDR3 region has the DNA TGTGCCAGCAGACAAAAAAGGCAGCCCCAGCATTTT. The rearrangement joins TRBV12-3 or TRBV12-4 to TRBJ1-5; D is unresolved. The CDR3 consists of 12 residues. Trimming pared 6 bases from V and 7 bases from J, leaving 10 bases between.